Below are 23 T cell receptor beta chains sequenced from a single sample in a study of control samples from healthy donors and cancer patients. The method was immunoSEQ multiplex PCR; TCRdb's version includes in-frame clones alone and lacks a portion of them. The sample consists of about 170,000 clones, 90% to 95% of them appearing once. Input material: blood. Receptor source: a woman aged 30 to 39 in good health.

The chain is built from TRBV3-1 (or the pseudogene TRBV3-2) and TRBJ2-2, with a tentative D call TRBD2 (6 bases). This CDR3 has 14 amino acids. V dropped 6 bases and J dropped 0 bases, with 8 bases sitting between them. The germline gives CDR1 LGHDT, CDR2 YNNKEL (reference sequence). Here the CDR3 DNA reads TGTGCCAGCAGTCGACTAGCGAACACCGGGGAGCTGTTTTTT. This codes for CASSRLANTGELFF.

The gene calls are TRBV4-3 and TRBJ2-3; D remains ambiguous. V lost 0 bases to trimming and J lost 4 bases, with 14 bases between them. Germline V gene lookup returns CDR1 LGHNA and CDR2 YSLEER. The CDR3 length is 16 residues. CDR3 sequence (DNA): TGCGCCAGCAGCCAAGAGTTCTCCGTAGGCCCAGATACGCAGTATTTT. This sequence encodes CASSQEFSVGPDTQYF.

This chain uses TRBV4-2 with TRBJ1-2; D gene ambiguous. Trimming took 4 bases from V and 3 from J, leaving 3 bases between them. The length of the CDR3 is 11 residues. The germline CDR1 and CDR2 sequences are LGHNA and YNFKEQ. DNA for the CDR3: TGTGCCAGCAGCCGGGACTATGGCTACACCTTC. It specifies CASSRDYGYTF.

This clone was observed a single time. The chain joins TRBV19 to TRBJ1-2; D is ambiguous. The CDR3 is made up of 13 amino acids. CDR1 and CDR2 from the germline V gene are LNHDA and SQIVND (reference sequence). V was clipped by 5 bases and J by 0 bases, with 7 bases between them. In DNA, the CDR3 is TGTGCCAGTAGTCCGTCAGCTAACTATGGCTACACCTTC. Its translation: CASSPSANYGYTF.

CDR3 amino acids: CASSLDSDLQYF. Here the CDR3 DNA reads TGCGCCAGCAGCTTGGACAGTGACCTCCAGTACTTC. V usage is TRBV5-1 and J usage is TRBJ2-5; no clear D gene. V lost 0 bases and J lost 10, with 10 bases in between. From germline, CDR1 is SGHRS and CDR2 YFSETQ. The CDR3 has 12 amino acids.

To note about this clone: Distinct nucleotide sequences in the sample also encode this CDR3. The V gene is TRBV12-3 or TRBV12-4, the J gene TRBJ1-2, with TRBD1 matching over 7 bases. This CDR3 contains 13 residues. The V segment lost 6 bases and the J segment 3 bases; nucleotides outside the gene matches: 4. CDR3 residues: CASSPDRDYGYTF. For the CDR3, the DNA is TGTGCCAGCAGCCCCGACAGGGACTATGGCTACACCTTC.

V gene TRBV2 combines with J gene TRBJ1-1, with a tentative D call TRBD1 (5 bases). This CDR3 is built from 14 residues. Germline V gene sequence: CDR1 SNHLY, CDR2 FYNNEI. The ends were cut back, 5 bases at V and 0 bases at J, with 10 bases in the middle. The CDR3 DNA follows: TGTGCCAGCAGTCTGGGACGGTTGAACACTGAAGCTTTCTTT. Amino acids: CASSLGRLNTEAFF.

V gene TRBV10-3 combines with J gene TRBJ2-1; a possible D gene is TRBD2 (6 bases). The germline CDR1 and CDR2 sequences are ENHRY and SYGVKD. Trimming removed 7 bases from V and 2 bases from J, with 12 bases in between. The CDR3 totals 14 residues. CDR3 sequence (DNA): TGTGCCATCATCCGGGACTTAGCCTACAATGAGCAGTTCTTC. Translating it yields CAIIRDLAYNEQFF.

This rearrangement joins TRBV6-6 to TRBJ2-3, with 7 bases lining up with TRBD1. The junction had 7 bases not matched to a gene; V was cut back by 6 bases and J by 4 bases. This CDR3 has 14 residues. In germline, CDR1 is MNHNY, CDR2 SVGAGI (reference sequence). The CDR3 nucleotides are TGTGCCAGCAGGAAACAGGGGCAGTCAGATACGCAGTATTTT. Encoded protein: CASRKQGQSDTQYF.

CDR3 region: CASSLVGNEPLAKNIQYF. The CDR3 region has the DNA TGTGCCAGCAGCTTGGTAGGCAATGAACCACTAGCCAAAAACATTCAGTACTTC. The chain couples TRBV5-5 to TRBJ2-4, with D uncertain. V lost 0 bases and J lost 0, with 16 bases in between. This CDR3 comprises 18 residues. Germline-derived CDR1 and CDR2 are SGHKS and YYEKEE (reference sequence).

This clone was picked up many times. The V gene is TRBV30, the J gene TRBJ1-2; 7 bases fit TRBD1. After removal of 1 base from V and 1 base from J, the junction contained 6 bases not matched to a gene. CDR1 is GTSNPN and CDR2 is SVGIG in the germline V gene (reference sequence). The CDR3 extends over 15 amino acids. CDR3 nucleotides: TGTGCCTGGAGTGCCCCCAGGGGGGTTAACTATGGCTACACCTTC. This encodes CAWSAPRGVNYGYTF.

The CDR3 sequence: CASSPGLAGGPETQYF. DNA for the CDR3: TGTGCCAGCAGCCCGGGACTAGCGGGGGGGCCGGAGACCCAGTACTTC. J is TRBJ2-5 and V is TRBV7-7, with 16 bases that match TRBD2. The CDR3 covers 16 residues. Per the germline V gene, CDR1 is SSHAT and CDR2 is FNYEAQ (reference sequence). The junction had 5 bases not matched to a gene; V was cut back by 5 bases and J by 5 bases.

The V and J genes are TRBV5-1 and TRBJ1-1, with D perhaps matching TRBD1 (6 bases). The germline V and J ends were trimmed by 4 bases and 5 bases, with 24 bases remaining between them. Germline CDR1 SGHRS, CDR2 YFSETQ. This CDR3 comprises 17 residues. The CDR3 loop reads CASSLEPRRQVVTEAFF. The CDR3 nucleotides read TGCGCCAGCAGCCTGGAGCCTAGGAGACAGGTAGTAACTGAAGCTTTCTTT.

V and J are TRBV14 and TRBJ2-7; D may be TRBD1 (6 bases). The V gene's germline CDR1 is SGHDN and CDR2 FVKESK. The CDR3 is made up of 15 amino acids. The germline V and J ends were trimmed by 4 bases and 0 bases, with 13 bases remaining between them. The CDR3, as DNA: TGTGCCAGCAGCCCCCAGGGGCGAGACTCCTACGAGCAGTACTTC. The encoded protein is CASSPQGRDSYEQYF.

The chain has TRBV28 and TRBJ2-7, with TRBD2 matching 9 bases. CDR1 and CDR2 (germline): MDHEN, SYDVKM. V shed 5 bases, J shed 0 bases, and the junction held 5 bases outside the gene matches. The CDR3 length is 15 residues. The CDR3 bases are TGTGCCAGCAGTCACGGACTAGCGAACTCCTACGAGCAGTACTTC. It encodes CASSHGLANSYEQYF. Full variable domain (missing parts from reference TRBV28 and TRBJ2-7): DVKVTQSSRYLVKRTGEKVFLECVQDMDHENMFWYRQDPGLGLRLIYFSYDVKMKEKGDIPEGYSVSREKKERFSLILESASTNQTSMYLCASSHGLANSYEQYFGPGTRLTVT.

A note on this clone: Other DNA sequences in the sample encode the same CDR3. The chain joins TRBV5-6 to TRBJ1-5, with a possible D match to TRBD1 (5 bases). This CDR3 has 14 residues. Germline V gene lookup returns CDR1 SGHDT and CDR2 YYEEEE. Trimming took off 0 bases at V and 7 bases at J, with 11 bases between the two ends. The CDR3 here is CASSLDGGGQPQHF. As DNA, the CDR3 is TGTGCCAGCAGCTTGGATGGGGGGGGACAGCCCCAGCATTTT.

J is TRBJ1-3 and V is TRBV7-2, with 9 bases identical to TRBD1. The length of the CDR3 is 16 residues. After removal of 4 bases from V and 1 base from J, the junction contained 5 bases not matched to a gene. Germline V lookup: CDR1 SGHTA, CDR2 FQGNSA. The CDR3 bases are TGTGCCAGCAGCTACACACAGGGGGCTTCTGGAAACACCATATATTTT. As protein: CASSYTQGASGNTIYF. Looking up the rest from reference TRBV7-2 and TRBJ1-3 gives the full variable domain: GAGVSQSPSNKVTEKGKDVELRCDPISGHTALYWYRQSLGQGLEFLIYFQGNSAPDKSGLPSDRFSAERTGGSVSTLTIQRTQQEDSAVYLCASSYTQGASGNTIYFGEGSWLTVV.

J is TRBJ1-4 and V is TRBV28, with a tentative D call TRBD1 (5 bases). CDR1 MDHEN and CDR2 SYDVKM come from the germline V gene. The CDR3 length is 15 residues. With 6 bases removed from V and 0 bases from J, the gap between germline ends came to 11 bases. The CDR3 coding sequence is TGTGCCAGCAGGGGGGGGACGGCAACTAATGAAAAACTGTTTTTT. Translating it yields CASRGGTATNEKLFF.

The rearrangement links TRBV3-1 (or the pseudogene TRBV3-2) to TRBJ2-5, with D unclear. The CDR3 covers 11 residues. Germline values: CDR1 LGHDT, CDR2 YNNKEL (reference sequence). V shed 3 bases and J shed 5 bases, with 4 bases lying between them. The CDR3, as DNA: TGTGCCAGCAGCCAGGTCGAGACCCAGTACTTC. Amino acids: CASSQVETQYF.

The chain employs TRBV18 and TRBJ2-1; D might be TRBD1 (6 bases). This CDR3 region has 14 residues. The germline V gene has CDR1 KGHSH and CDR2 LQKENI. The V gene lost 5 bases and the J gene lost 5 bases, with 13 bases spanning the gap. CDR3 sequence (DNA): TGTGCCAGCTCATACTACGACAGGAACAATGAGCAGTTCTTC. Protein sequence: CASSYYDRNNEQFF.

This chain uses TRBV6-2 or TRBV6-3 with TRBJ1-5; D perhaps matches TRBD1 (6 bases). V shed 4 bases and J shed 6 bases, with 16 bases lying between them. The V gene's germline CDR1 is MNHEY and CDR2 SVGEGT. This CDR3 has 15 amino acids. The CDR3 DNA reads TGTGCCAGCAGTTCGCTACAGGGAAGGGCTCAGCCCCAGCATTTT. Translating gives CASSSLQGRAQPQHF.

The chain uses TRBV6-6 and TRBJ2-1; 11 positions match TRBD2. Per the germline V gene, CDR1 is MNHNY and CDR2 is SVGAGI (reference sequence). The junction had 4 bases not matched to a gene; V was cut back by 5 bases and J by 4 bases. The CDR3 consists of 15 residues. CDR3 in DNA: TGTGCCAGCAGTGACCCTAGCGGGAGGTACAATGAGCAGTTCTTC. This translates into CASSDPSGRYNEQFF.

This clone was counted once. This CDR3 is CAWSVRHGHTEAFF. CDR3 DNA sequence: TGTGCCTGGAGTGTACGGCATGGGCACACTGAAGCTTTCTTT. The V gene is TRBV30, the J gene TRBJ1-1; D is undetermined. The V and J ends lost 0 bases and 3 bases respectively, with 11 bases between them. This CDR3 contains 14 residues. CDR1 and CDR2 from the germline V gene are GTSNPN and SVGIG (reference sequence).